This T cell receptor (beta chain) was documented in a study of shared clonotypes between healthy human individuals. For the study at large: Researchers drew samples from a couple of women and a few men aged 18 to 49. CD4 naive and memory got three plates each, CD8 naive two, CD8 memory one. Notes on the study in general: Non-shared clonotypes had lower generation probabilities than clonotypes shared by all four sorted-subset donors. Rarefaction revealed incomplete sorted-subset sequencing despite large depth.

This CDR3 region has 14 residues. Germline assignment: CDR1 SGDLS and CDR2 YYNGEE. V lost 9 bases, J lost 0 bases, and 14 bases lay in between. Produced via immunoSEQ multiplex PCR; TCRdb's table is partial and in-frame only. The sample includes a few hundred thousand clones, around 95% seen only once; the top ten take 0.095% to 0.12%. In the case of this clone: Its target is unknown.

Naive CD8 isolation took CD45RO-negative cells positively selected for CCR7 and excluded terminally differentiated effector memory CD45RA+ cells. The material sequenced was naive CD8+ T cells sorted from blood. The sequence derives from a woman in her 30s in good health. The J gene is TRBJ2-3, the V gene TRBV9; D not certain. CDR3: CATSGDLSTDTQYF. DNA for the CDR3: TGTGCCACGAGTGGAGACCTTAGCACAGATACGCAGTATTTT. Looking up the rest from reference TRBV9 and TRBJ2-3 gives the full variable domain: DSGVTQTPKHLITATGQRVTLRCSPRSGDLSVYWYQQSLDQGLQFLIQYYNGEERAKGNILERFSAQQFPDLHSELNLSSLELGDSALYFCATSGDLSTDTQYFGPGTRLTVL.